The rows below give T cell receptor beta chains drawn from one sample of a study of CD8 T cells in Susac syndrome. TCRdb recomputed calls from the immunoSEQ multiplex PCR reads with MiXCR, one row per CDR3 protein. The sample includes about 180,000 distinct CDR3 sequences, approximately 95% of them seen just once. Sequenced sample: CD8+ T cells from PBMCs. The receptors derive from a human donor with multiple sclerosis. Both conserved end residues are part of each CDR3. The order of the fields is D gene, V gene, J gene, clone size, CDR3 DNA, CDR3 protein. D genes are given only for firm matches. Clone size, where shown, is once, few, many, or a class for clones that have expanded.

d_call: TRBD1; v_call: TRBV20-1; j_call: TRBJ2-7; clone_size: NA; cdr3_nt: TGCAGTGCCCCGGACAGGGAGACCTACGAGCAGTACTTC; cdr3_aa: CSAPDRETYEQYF
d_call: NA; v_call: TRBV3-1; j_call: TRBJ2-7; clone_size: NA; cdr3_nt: TGTGCCAGCAGGGCCGCCTACGAGCAGTACTTC; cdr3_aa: CASRAAYEQYF
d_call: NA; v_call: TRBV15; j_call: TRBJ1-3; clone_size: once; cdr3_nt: TGTGCCACCAGCAGAGTATCGGTCTCTGGAAACACCATATATTTT; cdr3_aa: CATSRVSVSGNTIYF
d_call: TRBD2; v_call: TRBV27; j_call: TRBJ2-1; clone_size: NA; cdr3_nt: TGTGCCAGCAGCGATGGGGGGGCCTACAATGAGCAGTTCTTC; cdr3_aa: CASSDGGAYNEQFF
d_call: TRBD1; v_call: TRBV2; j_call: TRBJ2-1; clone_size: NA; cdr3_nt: TGTGCCAGCAGGTCAGGGGGCCCTGAGCAGTTCTTC; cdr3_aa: CASRSGGPEQFF
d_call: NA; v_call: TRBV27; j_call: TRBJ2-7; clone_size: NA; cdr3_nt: TGTGCCAGCAGTTTTCTAGCGCCAGGCGACGAGCAGTACTTC; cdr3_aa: CASSFLAPGDEQYF
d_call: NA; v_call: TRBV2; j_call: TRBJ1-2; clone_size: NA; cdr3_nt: TGTGCCAGCAGGGTCAGGGTATACTATGGCTACACCTTC; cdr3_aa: CASRVRVYYGYTF
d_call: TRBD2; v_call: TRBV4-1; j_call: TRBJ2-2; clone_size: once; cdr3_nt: TGCGCCAGCAACCGGATCGGGCTAGCGGACACCGGGGAGCTGTTTTTT; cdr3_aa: CASNRIGLADTGELFF
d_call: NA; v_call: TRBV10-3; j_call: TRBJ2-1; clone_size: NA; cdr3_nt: TGTGCCATCAGTGATGGAGACAATGAGCAGTTCTTC; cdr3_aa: CAISDGDNEQFF
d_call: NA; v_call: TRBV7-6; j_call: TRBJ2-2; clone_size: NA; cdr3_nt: TGTGCCAGCACAAGAAGTAGGCGCGGGGAGCTGTTTTTT; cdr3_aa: CASTRSRRGELFF
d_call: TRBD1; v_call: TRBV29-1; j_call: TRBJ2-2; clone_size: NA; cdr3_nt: TGCAGCGTTTTCGGACAGGATAACACCGGGGAGCTGTTTTTT; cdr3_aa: CSVFGQDNTGELFF
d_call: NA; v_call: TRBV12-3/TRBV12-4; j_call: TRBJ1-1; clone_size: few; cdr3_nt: TGTGCCAGCAGTTCCTGGAACACTGAAGCTTTCTTT; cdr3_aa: CASSSWNTEAFF
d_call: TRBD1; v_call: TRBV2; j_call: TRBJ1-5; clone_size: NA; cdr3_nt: TGTGCCAGCAGTGAAATAGGGGGCGGCAATCAGCCCCAGCATTTT; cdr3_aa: CASSEIGGGNQPQHF
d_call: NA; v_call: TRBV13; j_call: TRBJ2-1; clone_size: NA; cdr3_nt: TGTGCCAGCAGCTTAGAACCCAGGGGATGGGGCAATGAGCAGTTCTTC; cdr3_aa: CASSLEPRGWGNEQFF
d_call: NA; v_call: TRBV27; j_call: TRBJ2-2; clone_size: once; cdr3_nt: TGTGCCAGCAGGTGGGGAACCGGGGAGCTGTTTTTT; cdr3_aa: CASRWGTGELFF
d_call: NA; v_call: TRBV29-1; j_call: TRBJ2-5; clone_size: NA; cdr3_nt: TGCAGCGCCGCCGGGGGCCAGTACCAAGAGACCCAGTACTTC; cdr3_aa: CSAAGGQYQETQYF
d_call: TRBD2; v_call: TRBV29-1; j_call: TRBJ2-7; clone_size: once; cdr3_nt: TGCAGCGTTAGGGGAGAGCGGGAGACCTACGAGCAGTACTTC; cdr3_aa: CSVRGERETYEQYF
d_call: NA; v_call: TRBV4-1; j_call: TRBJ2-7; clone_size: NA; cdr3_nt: TGCGCCAGCAGCCACCTTCCGGGACAAATCTCCTACGAGCAGTACTTC; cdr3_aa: CASSHLPGQISYEQYF
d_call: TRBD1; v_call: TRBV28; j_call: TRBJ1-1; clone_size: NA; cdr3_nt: TGTGCCAGCGACAGGGGTGGATGGACTGAAGCTTTCTTT; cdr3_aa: CASDRGGWTEAFF
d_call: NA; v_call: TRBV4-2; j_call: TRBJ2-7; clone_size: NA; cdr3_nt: TGTGCCAGCAGCCAGCGATACAGGTCGTACGAGCAGTACTTC; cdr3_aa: CASSQRYRSYEQYF
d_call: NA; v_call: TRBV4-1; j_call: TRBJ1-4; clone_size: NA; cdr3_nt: TGCGCCAGCAGCCAACCATATCGATCTAATGAAAAACTGTTTTTT; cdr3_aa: CASSQPYRSNEKLFF
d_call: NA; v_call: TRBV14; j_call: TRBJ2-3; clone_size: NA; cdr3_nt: TGTGCCAGCAGCCAAGATCCGGGGGCAGATACGCAGTATTTT; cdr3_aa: CASSQDPGADTQYF
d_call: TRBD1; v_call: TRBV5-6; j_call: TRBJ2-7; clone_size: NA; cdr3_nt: TGTGCCAGCAGCCACCGACAGGGGGGTTACGAGCAGTACTTC; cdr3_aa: CASSHRQGGYEQYF